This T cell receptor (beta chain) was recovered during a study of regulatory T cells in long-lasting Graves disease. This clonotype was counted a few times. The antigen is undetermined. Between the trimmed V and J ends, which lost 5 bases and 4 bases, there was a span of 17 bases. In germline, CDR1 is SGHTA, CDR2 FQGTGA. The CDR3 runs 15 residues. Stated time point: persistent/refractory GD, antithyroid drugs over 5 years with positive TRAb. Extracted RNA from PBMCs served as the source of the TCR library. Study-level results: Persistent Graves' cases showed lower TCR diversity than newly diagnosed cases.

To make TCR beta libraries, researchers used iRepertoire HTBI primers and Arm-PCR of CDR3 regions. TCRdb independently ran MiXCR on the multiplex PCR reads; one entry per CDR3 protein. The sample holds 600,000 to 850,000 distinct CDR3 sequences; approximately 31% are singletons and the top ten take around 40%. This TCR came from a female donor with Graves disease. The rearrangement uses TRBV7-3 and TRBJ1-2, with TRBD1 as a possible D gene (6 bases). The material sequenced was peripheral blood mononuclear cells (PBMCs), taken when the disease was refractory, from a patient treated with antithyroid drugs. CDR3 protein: CASSRDNTGAYGYTF. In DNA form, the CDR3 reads TGTGCCAGCAGCCGGGACAACACGGGCGCCTATGGCTACACCTTC. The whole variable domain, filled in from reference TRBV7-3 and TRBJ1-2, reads GAGVSQTPSNKVTEKGKYVELRCDPISGHTALYWYRQSLGQGPEFLIYFQGTGAADDSGLPNDRFFAVRPEGSVSTLKIQRTERGDSAVYLCASSRDNTGAYGYTFGSGTRLTVV.